Included here is one TCR beta chain sequence, with context. Other DNA sequences within the sample encode an identical CDR3. This sample was included in a study of blood T cell repertoires in COVID-19. Study background: Sources were T cells, B-cell-depleted T cells, or PBMCs; the material itself was cDNA or gDNA.

The method was immunoSEQ multiplex PCR; TCRdb's version includes in-frame clones alone and lacks a portion of them. This table has about 190,000 clones, almost 85% appearing once. V lost 9 bases to trimming and J lost 4 bases, with 15 bases between them. This CDR3 is built from 13 residues. The rearrangement links TRBV12-3 or TRBV12-4 to TRBJ1-1, with D maybe TRBD1 (6 bases). This TCR was recovered from a woman in her 70s with active or convalescent COVID-19. The sample consisted of peripheral blood. The CDR3 spells CASRQTGGTEAFF. Written as DNA, the CDR3 is TGTGCCAGTAGGCAGACAGGAGGCACTGAAGCTTTCTTT.